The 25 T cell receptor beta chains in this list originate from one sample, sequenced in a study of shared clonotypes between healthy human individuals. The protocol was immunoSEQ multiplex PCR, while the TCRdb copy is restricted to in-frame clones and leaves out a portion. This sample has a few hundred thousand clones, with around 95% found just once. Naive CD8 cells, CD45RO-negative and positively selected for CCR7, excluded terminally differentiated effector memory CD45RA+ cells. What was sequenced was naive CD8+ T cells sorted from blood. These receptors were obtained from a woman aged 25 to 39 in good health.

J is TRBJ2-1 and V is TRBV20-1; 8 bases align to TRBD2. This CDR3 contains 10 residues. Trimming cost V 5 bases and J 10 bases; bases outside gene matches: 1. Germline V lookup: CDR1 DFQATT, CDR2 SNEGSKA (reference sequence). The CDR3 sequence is CSALAGEQFF. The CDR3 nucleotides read TGCAGTGCTTTAGCGGGAGAGCAGTTCTTC.

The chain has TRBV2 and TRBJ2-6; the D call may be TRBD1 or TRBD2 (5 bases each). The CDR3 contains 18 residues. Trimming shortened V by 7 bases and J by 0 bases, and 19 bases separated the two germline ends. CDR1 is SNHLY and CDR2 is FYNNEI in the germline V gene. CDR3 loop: CASKWGPGLISGANVLTF. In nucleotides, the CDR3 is TGTGCCAGCAAGTGGGGACCAGGGCTCATCTCTGGGGCCAACGTCCTGACTTTC.

The CDR3 sequence is CASIPTGNYGYTF. CDR3 in DNA: TGTGCCAGCATCCCGACAGGGAACTATGGCTACACCTTC. The rearrangement uses TRBV7-6 and TRBJ1-2; TRBD1 aligns across 7 bases. The ends lost 7 bases at V and 2 bases at J; junction bases unmatched: 4. Looked up from germline, CDR1 is SGHVS and CDR2 is FNYEAQ. CDR3 length equals 13 residues.

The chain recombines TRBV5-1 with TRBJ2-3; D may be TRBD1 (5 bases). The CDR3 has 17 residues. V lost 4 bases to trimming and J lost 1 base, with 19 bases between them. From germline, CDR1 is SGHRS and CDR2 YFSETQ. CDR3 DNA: TGCGCCAGCAGCCCAGGGAACGTGAGAGTTCGCACAGATACGCAGTATTTT. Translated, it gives CASSPGNVRVRTDTQYF.

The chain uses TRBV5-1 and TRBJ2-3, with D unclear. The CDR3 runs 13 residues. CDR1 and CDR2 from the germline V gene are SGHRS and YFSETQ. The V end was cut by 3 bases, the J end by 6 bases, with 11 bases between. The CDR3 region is CASSYSATDTQYF. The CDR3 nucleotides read TGCGCCAGCAGCTACTCGGCCACCGATACGCAGTATTTT.

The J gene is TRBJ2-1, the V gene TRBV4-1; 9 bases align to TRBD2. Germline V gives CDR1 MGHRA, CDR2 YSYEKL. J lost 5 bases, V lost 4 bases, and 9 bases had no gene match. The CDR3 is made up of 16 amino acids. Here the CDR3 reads CASSLGGTSQNNEQFF. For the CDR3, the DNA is TGCGCCAGCAGCCTCGGTGGGACTAGCCAAAACAATGAGCAGTTCTTC.

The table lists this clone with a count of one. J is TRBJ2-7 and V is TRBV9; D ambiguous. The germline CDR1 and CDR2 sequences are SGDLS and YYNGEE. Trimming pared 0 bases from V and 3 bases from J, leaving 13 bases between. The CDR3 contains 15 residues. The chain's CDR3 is CASSVGDSLFYEQYF. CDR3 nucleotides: TGTGCCAGCAGCGTAGGGGATAGCCTTTTCTACGAGCAGTACTTC.

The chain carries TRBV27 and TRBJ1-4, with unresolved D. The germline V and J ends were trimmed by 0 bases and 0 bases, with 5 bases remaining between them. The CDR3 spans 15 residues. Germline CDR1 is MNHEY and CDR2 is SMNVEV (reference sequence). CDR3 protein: CASSLSAATNEKLFF. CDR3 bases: TGTGCCAGCAGTTTATCCGCTGCAACTAATGAAAAACTGTTTTTT.

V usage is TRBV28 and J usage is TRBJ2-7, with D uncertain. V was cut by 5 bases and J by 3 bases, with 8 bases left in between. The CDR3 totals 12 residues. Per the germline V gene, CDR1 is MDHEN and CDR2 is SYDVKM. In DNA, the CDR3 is TGTGCCAGCAGTGCCTCAGGCTACGAGCAGTACTTC. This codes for CASSASGYEQYF.

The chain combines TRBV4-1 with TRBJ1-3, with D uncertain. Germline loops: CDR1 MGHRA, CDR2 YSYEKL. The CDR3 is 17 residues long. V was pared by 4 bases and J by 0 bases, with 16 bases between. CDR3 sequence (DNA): TGCGCCAGCAGCCTGTACTTGAAGGCAAACTCTGGAAACACCATATATTTT. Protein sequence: CASSLYLKANSGNTIYF.

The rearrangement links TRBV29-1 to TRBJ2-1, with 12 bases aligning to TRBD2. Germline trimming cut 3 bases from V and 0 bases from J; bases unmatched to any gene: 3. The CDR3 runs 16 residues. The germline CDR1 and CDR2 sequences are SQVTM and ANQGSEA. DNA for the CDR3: TGCAGCGTTGATCAGACTAGCGGGAGCTCCTACAATGAGCAGTTCTTC. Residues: CSVDQTSGSSYNEQFF.

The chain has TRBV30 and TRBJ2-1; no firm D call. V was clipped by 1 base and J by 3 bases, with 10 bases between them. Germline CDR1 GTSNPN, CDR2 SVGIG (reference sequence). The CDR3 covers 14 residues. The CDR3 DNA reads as TGTGCCTGGAGTGATATAGCCGACTACAATGAGCAGTTCTTC. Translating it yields CAWSDIADYNEQFF.

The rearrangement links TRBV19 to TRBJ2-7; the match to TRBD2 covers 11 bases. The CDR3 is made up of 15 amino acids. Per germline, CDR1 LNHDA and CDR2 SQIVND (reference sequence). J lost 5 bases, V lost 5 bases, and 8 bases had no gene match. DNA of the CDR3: TGTGCCAGTAGTCCTATAGCGGGAGGGCCCCACGAGCAGTACTTC. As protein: CASSPIAGGPHEQYF. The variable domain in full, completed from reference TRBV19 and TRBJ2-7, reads DGGITQSPKYLFRKEGQNVTLSCEQNLNHDAMYWYRQDPGQGLRLIYYSQIVNDFQKGDIAEGYSVSREKKESFPLTVTSAQKNPTAFYLCASSPIAGGPHEQYFGPGTRLTVT.

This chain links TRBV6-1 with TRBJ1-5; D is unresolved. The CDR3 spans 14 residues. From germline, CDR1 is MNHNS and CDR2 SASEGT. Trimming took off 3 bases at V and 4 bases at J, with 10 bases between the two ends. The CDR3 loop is CASSDVGFNQPQHF. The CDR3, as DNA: TGTGCCAGCAGTGATGTGGGGTTTAATCAGCCCCAGCATTTT.

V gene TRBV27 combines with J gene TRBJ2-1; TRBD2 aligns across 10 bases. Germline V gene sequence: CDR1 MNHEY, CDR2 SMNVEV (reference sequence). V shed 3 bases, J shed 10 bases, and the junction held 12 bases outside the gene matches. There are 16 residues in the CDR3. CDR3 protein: CASSFRSLAGVGEQFF. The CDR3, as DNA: TGTGCCAGCAGTTTTCGATCCCTAGCGGGAGTGGGGGAGCAGTTCTTC.

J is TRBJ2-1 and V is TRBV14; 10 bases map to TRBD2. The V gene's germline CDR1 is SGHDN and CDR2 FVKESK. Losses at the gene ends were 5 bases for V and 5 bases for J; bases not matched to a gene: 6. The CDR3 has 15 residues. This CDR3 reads CASSILAGLDNEQFF. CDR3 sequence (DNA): TGTGCCAGCAGCATACTAGCGGGACTAGACAATGAGCAGTTCTTC.

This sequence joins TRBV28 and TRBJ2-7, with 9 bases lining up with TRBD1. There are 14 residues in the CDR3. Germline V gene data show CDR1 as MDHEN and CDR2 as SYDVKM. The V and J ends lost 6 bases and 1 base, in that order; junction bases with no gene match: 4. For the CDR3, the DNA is TGTGCCAGCAGCCAACAGGGGGCGTCCTACGAGCAGTACTTC. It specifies CASSQQGASYEQYF.

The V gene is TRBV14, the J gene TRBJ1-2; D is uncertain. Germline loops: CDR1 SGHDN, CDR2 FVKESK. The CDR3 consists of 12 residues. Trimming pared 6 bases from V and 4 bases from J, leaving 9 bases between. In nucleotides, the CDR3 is TGTGCCAGCAGAGGAGCTACCTATGGCTACACCTTC. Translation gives CASRGATYGYTF.

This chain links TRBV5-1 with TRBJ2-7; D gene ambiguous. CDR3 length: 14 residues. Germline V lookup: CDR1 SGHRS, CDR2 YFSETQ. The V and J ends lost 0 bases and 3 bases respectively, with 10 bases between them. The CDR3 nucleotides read TGCGCCAGCAGCTTGGAATGGGGTGTCTACGAGCAGTACTTC. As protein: CASSLEWGVYEQYF.

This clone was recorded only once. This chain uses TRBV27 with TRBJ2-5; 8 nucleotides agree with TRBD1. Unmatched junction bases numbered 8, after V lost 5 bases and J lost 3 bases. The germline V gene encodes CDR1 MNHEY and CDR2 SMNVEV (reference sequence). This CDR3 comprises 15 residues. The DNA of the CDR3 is TGTGCCAGCAGTATCCTGGACAGGGATGAAGAGACCCAGTACTTC. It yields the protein CASSILDRDEETQYF.

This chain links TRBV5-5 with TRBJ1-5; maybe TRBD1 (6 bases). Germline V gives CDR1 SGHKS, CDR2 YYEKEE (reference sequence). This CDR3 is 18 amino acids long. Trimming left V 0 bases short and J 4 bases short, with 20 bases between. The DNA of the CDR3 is TGTGCCAGCAGCTTGGGATGGTTACAGGGCACGGCGAATCAGCCCCAGCATTTT. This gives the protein CASSLGWLQGTANQPQHF.

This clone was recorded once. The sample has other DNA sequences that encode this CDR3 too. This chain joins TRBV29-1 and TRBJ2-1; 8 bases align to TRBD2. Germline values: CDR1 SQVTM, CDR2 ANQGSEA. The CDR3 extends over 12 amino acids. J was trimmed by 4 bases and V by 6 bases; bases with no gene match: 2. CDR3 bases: TGCAGCGTCGAGCGGGGGTACAATGAGCAGTTCTTC. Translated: CSVERGYNEQFF.

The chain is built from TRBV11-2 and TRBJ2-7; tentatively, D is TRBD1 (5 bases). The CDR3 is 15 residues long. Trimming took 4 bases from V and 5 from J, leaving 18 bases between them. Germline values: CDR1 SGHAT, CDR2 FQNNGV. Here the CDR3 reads CASSSNRRGPHEQYF. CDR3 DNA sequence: TGTGCCAGCAGCTCGAACCGTAGGGGCCCCCACGAGCAGTACTTC.

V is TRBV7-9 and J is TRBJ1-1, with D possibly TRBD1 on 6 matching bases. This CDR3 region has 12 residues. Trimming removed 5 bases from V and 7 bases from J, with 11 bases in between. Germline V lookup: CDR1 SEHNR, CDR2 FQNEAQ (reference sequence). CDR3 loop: CASSPPTGEAFF. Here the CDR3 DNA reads TGTGCCAGCAGCCCCCCGACAGGTGAAGCTTTCTTT.

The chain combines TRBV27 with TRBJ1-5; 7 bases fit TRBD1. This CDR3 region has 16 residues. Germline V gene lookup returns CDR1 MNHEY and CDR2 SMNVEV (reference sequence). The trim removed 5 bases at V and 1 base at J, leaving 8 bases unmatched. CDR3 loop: CASSLGTVGSNQPQHF. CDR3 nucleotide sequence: TGTGCCAGCAGTCTCGGGACAGTGGGCAGCAATCAGCCCCAGCATTTT.